This TCR beta chain was found in a study of spatial heterogeneity in lung cancer. Study at large: Unique TCR and UMI combinations averaged more than ten appearances each in raw reads.

The table lists this clonotype with a few counts. TCRdb itself ran the 5' RACE reads through MiXCR, one entry per CDR3 protein. The sample lists around 89,000 distinct CDR3 sequences; about 12% were seen once. Noted time point: sample taken at primary tumor resection. Donors were around 70 untreated early-stage non-small cell lung cancer patients. The V and J ends lost 1 base and 1 base respectively, with 10 bases between them. CDR1 is SEHNR, CDR2 FQNEAQ, per germline (reference sequence). This CDR3 is 15 amino acids long. The input for sequencing was PBMCs, taken at surgery. The gene calls are TRBV7-9 and TRBJ1-2; possible D gene TRBD1, 6 bases. This sequence was found in a male donor with early-stage non-small cell lung cancer. The CDR3 is CASSLGQDNNYGYTF. DNA for the CDR3: TGTGCCAGCAGCTTAGGACAGGACAATAACTATGGCTACACCTTC.